This TCR beta chain was identified during a study of T-cell memory formation after mild COVID-19. Points from the study as a whole: Day 15 to 85 contracting clones showed balanced CD4/CD8; day 15 to 37 expanders favored CD4+. Pre-infection memory harbored some responding clones, suggesting cross-reactive memory joined.

In germline, CDR1 is PRHDT, CDR2 FYEKMQ (reference sequence). The CDR3 totals 15 residues. V shed 5 bases and J shed 3 bases, with 17 bases lying between them. Note on this clonotype: As yet, its antigen is unknown.

TCRdb fed the 5' RACE reads into MiXCR, producing one record per CDR3 protein. The repertoire has roughly 100,000 distinct CDR3 sequences, 9.5% to 15% of them found once; the top ten carry 27%. The chain recombines TRBV13 with TRBJ2-7, with TRBD2 as a possible D gene (5 bases). The sequence came from an adult woman who had mild COVID-19 (a few samples of this study predate the infection). Cell type and time point are not known. Sequenced: PBMCs or a T cell subset sorted from them (not recorded which). The CDR3 loop is CASSPRLASSYEQYF. DNA for the CDR3: TGTGCCAGCAGCCCTCGTCTAGCATCGAGCTACGAGCAGTACTTC.